One sample yielded the 27 T cell receptor beta chains listed below, sequenced in a study of T cells in Graves' hyperthyroidism and ophthalmopathy. What was amplified from RNA transcripts were TCR beta CDR3 regions. First-round RT-PCR of the TCR CDR3 relied on the HTBI primer set. TCRdb processed the multiplex PCR reads anew with MiXCR; each CDR3 protein has one entry. Here the sample spans more than 500,000 distinct CDR3 sequences, around 15% being singletons. The source material was blood. Receptors were obtained from a woman aged 30 to 39 with Graves' hyperthyroidism.

Many counts were recorded for this clonotype. The rearrangement uses TRBV7-2 and TRBJ1-5, with 10 nucleotides matching TRBD1. Germline V gives CDR1 SGHTA, CDR2 FQGNSA. This CDR3 has 16 residues. J was trimmed by 5 bases and V by 5 bases; bases with no gene match: 9. The CDR3 reads CASSPRQGAGYQPQHF. The CDR3 coding sequence is TGTGCCAGCAGCCCGAGACAGGGGGCTGGGTATCAGCCCCAGCATTTT.

Ten or more counts support this clonotype. The chain recombines TRBV6-1 with TRBJ2-1; TRBD2 matches at 7 bases. V lost 5 bases and J lost 5; bases outside the gene matches: 6. This CDR3 has 14 amino acids. Germline CDR1 MNHNS, CDR2 SASEGT. In DNA form, the CDR3 reads TGTGCCAGCAGTTATCTGGGGGGGAACAATGAGCAGTTCTTC. It yields the protein CASSYLGGNNEQFF.

As regards this clonotype: This may be a read error, as it is one base from a much larger clone. The chain links TRBV6-5 to TRBJ2-7; D gene uncertain. Germline V gives CDR1 MNHEY, CDR2 SVGAGI. The CDR3 length is 14 residues. Trimming took 2 bases from V and 0 from J, leaving 8 bases between them. The CDR3 DNA sequence: TGTGCCAGCAGTTACCACTCGAGCTCCTACGAGCAGTACTTC. Its protein is CASSYHSSSYEQYF.

This clonotype was observed many times. The genes are TRBV20-1 and TRBJ2-7; D perhaps matches TRBD2 (6 bases). Germline-derived CDR1 and CDR2 are DFQATT and SNEGSKA (reference sequence). This CDR3 contains 14 residues. Trimming removed 1 base at V and 5 bases at J, with 15 bases between. CDR3 coding DNA: TGCAGTGCTAGAGGCAAAGGCGGGATTAACGAGCAGTACTTC. Its translation: CSARGKGGINEQYF.

This clonotype was counted at least ten times. V gene TRBV6-2 or TRBV6-3 combines with J gene TRBJ2-7; 9 nucleotides agree with TRBD1. Germline V CDR1 and CDR2: MNHEY, SVGEGT. Trimming cost V 5 bases and J 6 bases; bases outside gene matches: 20. There are 18 residues in the CDR3. Written as DNA, the CDR3 is TGTGCCAGCAGTCCTCGGGACAGGGAATTGTGGATTCCCACCGAGCAGTACTTC. It translates to CASSPRDRELWIPTEQYF.

With regard to this clonotype: Compared with germline, one end of the junction differs, possibly owing to a read error. The chain combines TRBV7-8 with TRBJ2-4, with 16 nucleotides matching TRBD2. Germline V gives CDR1 SGHVS, CDR2 FQNEAQ. The CDR3 sequence is 18 residues long. The CDR3, as DNA: TGTGTCAGCAGCCAGGGACTAGCGGGAGGGCTGAGCAAAAACATTCAGTACTTC. This codes for CVSSQGLAGGLSKNIQYF.

The chain is built from TRBV19 and TRBJ1-2; D remains ambiguous. V dropped 5 bases and J dropped 3 bases, with 7 bases sitting between them. Looked up from germline, CDR1 is LNHDA and CDR2 is SQIVND (reference sequence). The CDR3 runs 12 residues. The DNA of the CDR3 is TGTGCCAGTAGTTCCCGGGACTATGGCTACACCTTC. It codes for CASSSRDYGYTF.

This clonotype turned up a few times. The rearrangement joins TRBV12-3 or TRBV12-4 to TRBJ2-2; 7 nucleotides agree with TRBD1. The CDR3 contains 18 residues. J gave up 5 bases and V 7 bases, and 19 bases lay outside the gene matches. The DNA of the CDR3 is TGTGCCAGCACCCCGCGCCGAGGTGGCAGGGGGATTACCGGGGAGCTGTTTTTT. It translates to CASTPRRGGRGITGELFF.

This clonotype showed up many times. The chain links TRBV2 to TRBJ2-5, with D unresolved. The CDR3 sequence is 12 residues long. From germline, CDR1 is SNHLY and CDR2 FYNNEI. Trimming took 8 bases from V and 5 from J, leaving 12 bases between them. The chain's CDR3 is CASYSNSETQYF. For the CDR3, the DNA is TGTGCCAGCTACAGTAATTCGGAGACCCAGTACTTC.

J is TRBJ2-2 and V is TRBV2; 7 bases match TRBD2. Germline V CDR1 and CDR2: SNHLY, FYNNEI. The length of the CDR3 is 15 residues. J gave up 1 base and V 4 bases, and 3 bases lay outside the gene matches. The CDR3 nucleotides are TGTGCCAGCAGTGCTAGCGGAGGGAACACCGGGGAGCTGTTTTTT. Encoded protein: CASSASGGNTGELFF.

This clonotype was detected a few times. This chain links TRBV4-2 with TRBJ1-2; D not resolved. Trimming shortened V by 3 bases and J by 6 bases, and 11 bases separated the two germline ends. Germline lookup yields CDR1 LGHNA and CDR2 YNFKEQ. The CDR3 consists of 13 residues. In DNA, the CDR3 is TGTGCCAGCAGCCAGCCGTCCTTGGATGGCTACACCTTC. This encodes CASSQPSLDGYTF.

This chain links TRBV7-9 with TRBJ1-1; no definite D call. The CDR3 is made up of 15 amino acids. V was clipped by 7 bases and J by 1 base, with 16 bases between them. Germline CDR1 is SEHNR and CDR2 is FQNEAQ (reference sequence). The CDR3 coding sequence is TGTGCCAGCATCAATCCGCCGCCGGAGAACACTGAAGCTTTCTTT. Protein sequence: CASINPPPENTEAFF.

V usage is TRBV11-2 and J usage is TRBJ1-2, with D possibly matching TRBD1 (5 bases). Per germline, CDR1 SGHAT and CDR2 FQNNGV. The CDR3 runs to 14 residues. The V and J ends lost 1 base and 4 bases respectively, with 10 bases between them. CDR3 sequence: CASSLGTTPYGYTF. The CDR3 DNA sequence: TGTGCCAGCAGCTTAGGGACAACTCCCTATGGCTACACCTTC.

The table lists this clonotype with many counts. V usage is TRBV2 and J usage is TRBJ2-7; no definite D call. Per germline, CDR1 SNHLY and CDR2 FYNNEI. V gave up 7 bases and J gave up 0 bases, with 13 bases separating them. This CDR3 is 14 amino acids long. The CDR3 spells CASIAESLSYEQYF. The CDR3 DNA follows: TGTGCCAGCATTGCGGAGTCCCTCTCCTACGAGCAGTACTTC.

This clonotype was counted ten times or more. The chain employs TRBV20-1 and TRBJ2-3, with 7 bases aligning to TRBD2. The CDR3 runs 14 residues. The junction had 10 bases not matched to a gene; V was cut back by 5 bases and J by 5 bases. CDR1 and CDR2 (germline): DFQATT, SNEGSKA (reference sequence). Here the CDR3 reads CSAPISGILDTQYF. Here the CDR3 DNA reads TGCAGTGCTCCGATAAGCGGGATTTTAGATACGCAGTATTTT.

The chain has TRBV24-1 and TRBJ1-5, with D unclear. Germline lookup yields CDR1 KGHDR and CDR2 SFDVKD. The CDR3 extends over 14 amino acids. Between the trimmed V and J ends, which lost 3 bases and 0 bases, there was a span of 5 bases. The CDR3 loop is CATSDRNSNQPQHF. The CDR3 region has the DNA TGTGCCACCAGTGATCGAAATAGCAATCAGCCCCAGCATTTT.

This clonotype was detected many times. CDR3 protein: CAWSRDPLYNEQFF. CDR3 DNA sequence: TGTGCCTGGAGCCGGGACCCTCTATACAATGAGCAGTTCTTC. The chain has TRBV30 and TRBJ2-1; tentatively, D is TRBD1 or TRBD2 (5 bases each). The germline gives CDR1 GTSNPN, CDR2 SVGIG (reference sequence). The CDR3 extends over 14 amino acids. Trimming removed 3 bases from V and 4 bases from J, with 13 bases in between.

In this sample, this clonotype turned up a few times. This chain connects TRBV19 to TRBJ1-6; D unresolved. The length of the CDR3 is 17 residues. The ends were cut back, 3 bases at V and 1 base at J, with 13 bases in the middle. Germline CDR1 is LNHDA and CDR2 is SQIVND (reference sequence). CDR3 sequence (DNA): TGTGCCAGTAGTATGAAGATGGAGGAATCCTATAATTCACCCCTCCACTTT. Translating it yields CASSMKMEESYNSPLHF.

The V and J genes are TRBV28 and TRBJ1-6, with TRBD1 matching 9 bases. The V segment lost 5 bases and the J segment 10 bases; nucleotides outside the gene matches: 6. The CDR3 length is 14 residues. Germline V lookup: CDR1 MDHEN, CDR2 SYDVKM. CDR3 amino acids: CASSPGQGPSPLHF. The CDR3 nucleotides are TGTGCCAGCAGTCCGGGACAGGGTCCGTCACCCCTCCACTTT.

The chain links TRBV18 to TRBJ2-1; 7 bases align to TRBD1. The CDR3 spans 16 residues. Germline CDR1 and CDR2: KGHSH and LQKENI. The V and J ends lost 4 bases and 3 bases, in that order; junction bases with no gene match: 9. The CDR3 region has the DNA TGTGCCAGCTCACAAACCGGTGGGACAGACTACAATGAGCAGTTCTTC. This sequence encodes CASSQTGGTDYNEQFF.

The chain joins TRBV10-2 to TRBJ2-5; D is undetermined. Trimming pared 3 bases from V and 13 bases from J, leaving 18 bases between. The CDR3 spans 13 residues. From germline, CDR1 is WSHSY and CDR2 SAAADI. The CDR3 DNA follows: TGCGCCAGCAGTGATCCGGGCCCCCCCGTGTTGTACTTC. It codes for CASSDPGPPVLYF.

The sample holds a few counts of this clonotype. V usage is TRBV12-3 or TRBV12-4 and J usage is TRBJ2-1; D unresolved. V was cut by 3 bases and J by 2 bases, with 8 bases left in between. There are 14 residues in the CDR3. CDR3 residues: CASSFVLTYNEQFF. The CDR3 DNA reads as TGTGCCAGCAGTTTTGTATTGACCTACAATGAGCAGTTCTTC.

This clonotype was counted many times. The genes are TRBV2 and TRBJ2-7, with no clear D. The CDR3 runs to 14 residues. Trimming removed 3 bases at V and 0 bases at J, with 9 bases between. The germline CDR1 and CDR2 sequences are SNHLY and FYNNEI. As DNA, the CDR3 is TGTGCCAGCAGTGATCTACAGTCCTCCTACGAGCAGTACTTC. Amino acids: CASSDLQSSYEQYF. The full variable domain, with the rest looked up from reference TRBV2 and TRBJ2-7, is EPEVTQTPSHQVTQMGQEVILRCVPISNHLYFYWYRQILGQKVEFLVSFYNNEISEKSEIFDDQFSVERPDGSNFTLKIRSTKLEDSAMYFCASSDLQSSYEQYFGPGTRLTVT.

This clonotype was seen many times. The V gene is TRBV20-1, the J gene TRBJ2-7; D is ambiguous. Trimming took 1 base from V and 0 from J, leaving 7 bases between them. Germline CDR1 reads DFQATT; CDR2 reads SNEGSKA (reference sequence). The CDR3 covers 13 residues. This chain's CDR3 is CSARVVYSYEQYF. DNA of the CDR3: TGCAGTGCTAGAGTGGTCTACTCCTACGAGCAGTACTTC.

This clonotype came up a few times. This chain joins TRBV6-6 and TRBJ1-3; D ambiguous. The CDR3 covers 16 residues. Trimming removed 2 bases at V and 0 bases at J, with 11 bases between. The V gene's germline CDR1 is MNHNY and CDR2 SVGAGI (reference sequence). DNA for the CDR3: TGTGCCAGCAGTTACGGTCTCTGGGGCTCTGGAAACACCATATATTTT. The encoded protein is CASSYGLWGSGNTIYF.

About this clonotype: A read error may explain this, as a much larger clone is one base away. The chain links TRBV6-2 or TRBV6-3 to TRBJ2-7; possible D gene TRBD2, 5 bases. V lost 5 bases and J 2 bases, leaving 16 bases between the germline ends. This CDR3 has 15 residues. Germline V gives CDR1 MNHEY, CDR2 SVGEGT. CDR3 bases: TGTGCCAGCAGTGACCACACTAGACTTACCTACGAGCAGTACTTC. This encodes CASSDHTRLTYEQYF.

The table lists this clonotype with many counts. J is TRBJ2-7 and V is TRBV7-2; TRBD2 agrees at 12 bases. CDR3 size: 18 residues. Germline V gene data show CDR1 as SGHTA and CDR2 as FQGNSA. V shed 3 bases and J 0 bases; nucleotides not matched to a gene: 9. CDR3 DNA sequence: TGTGCCAGCAGCTTTTTTAAACCGGGACTAGCGGGCTCCTACGAGCAGTACTTC. It translates to CASSFFKPGLAGSYEQYF. Based on the CDR3 plus reference TRBV7-2 and TRBJ2-7, the full variable domain is GAGVSQSPSNKVTEKGKDVELRCDPISGHTALYWYRQSLGQGLEFLIYFQGNSAPDKSGLPSDRFSAERTGGSVSTLTIQRTQQEDSAVYLCASSFFKPGLAGSYEQYFGPGTRLTVT.